The 13 T cell receptor beta chains reported below all come from one sample, sequenced in a study of neoadjuvant anti-PD-1 for oral cavity cancer. Here immunoSEQ multiplex PCR was the method, and the copy in TCRdb shows in-frame clones only, minus some. The table includes 65,000 to 70,000 clones, about 90% detected once. Time point meaning: after neoadjuvant nivolumab, at surgical resection. Material: PBMCs, obtained after nivolumab (anti-PD-1) treatment. The receptor set was obtained from a person aged 35-80 years with oral cavity squamous cell carcinoma.

The chain's CDR3 is CATRGPGDTQYF. The CDR3 DNA is TGTGCCACCCGCGGACCTGGAGATACGCAGTATTTT. J is TRBJ2-3 and V is TRBV7-9; the D is unclear. V gave up 10 bases and J gave up 5 bases, with 13 bases separating them. The CDR3 has 12 residues. The germline gives CDR1 SEHNR, CDR2 FQNEAQ (reference sequence).

This clone showed up just once. J is TRBJ2-7 and V is TRBV27; D is perhaps TRBD1 or TRBD2 (6 bases each). Trimming took off 3 bases at V and 3 bases at J, with 12 bases between the two ends. There are 14 residues in the CDR3. The germline gives CDR1 MNHEY, CDR2 SMNVEV (reference sequence). CDR3 residues: CASSFQEGDYEQYF. CDR3 DNA: TGTGCCAGCAGTTTCCAGGAGGGGGACTACGAGCAGTACTTC.

The V and J genes are TRBV28 and TRBJ1-5; D might be TRBD1 (6 bases). From germline, CDR1 is MDHEN and CDR2 SYDVKM. The germline V and J ends were trimmed by 7 bases and 2 bases, with 15 bases remaining between them. The CDR3 has 15 residues. This CDR3 reads CASNIPGEGNQPQHF. In DNA, the CDR3 is TGTGCCAGCAATATCCCAGGGGAGGGCAATCAGCCCCAGCATTTT.

This chain connects TRBV7-2 to TRBJ2-7; D may be TRBD1 (5 bases). Trimming took 5 bases from V and 4 from J, leaving 12 bases between them. The CDR3 loop spans 13 amino acids. Per germline, CDR1 SGHTA and CDR2 FQGNSA. CDR3 sequence (DNA): TGTGCCAGCAGCCCAGGGTATGGTTACGAGCAGTACTTC. Amino acid sequence: CASSPGYGYEQYF.

The chain uses TRBV9 and TRBJ1-2; 8 bases fit TRBD1. CDR1 SGDLS and CDR2 YYNGEE come from the germline V gene. V shed 2 bases and J 4 bases; nucleotides not matched to a gene: 4. The CDR3 has 14 amino acids. The CDR3 protein is CASSVDREGYGYTF. The CDR3 nucleotides read TGTGCCAGCAGCGTGGACAGGGAGGGCTATGGCTACACCTTC. The entire variable domain, with the rest obtained from reference TRBV9 and TRBJ1-2, is as follows: DSGVTQTPKHLITATGQRVTLRCSPRSGDLSVYWYQQSLDQGLQFLIQYYNGEERAKGNILERFSAQQFPDLHSELNLSSLELGDSALYFCASSVDREGYGYTFGSGTRLTVV.

The chain has TRBV12-1 and TRBJ2-7; the D call of TRBD1 is as the table states it, not checked on the DNA. TRBV12-1 is a recognized pseudogene. This CDR3 region has 17 residues. The CDR3 sequence is CASSFRPDSHPFYEQYF. As DNA, the CDR3 is TGTGCCAGCAGCTTCCGGCCGGACAGCCACCCATTCTACGAGCAGTACTTC.

The chain uses TRBV6-4 and TRBJ2-3; the match to TRBD2 covers 10 bases. The V gene's germline CDR1 is MRHNA and CDR2 SNTAGT. The junction had 7 bases not matched to a gene; V was cut back by 4 bases and J by 6 bases. CDR3 length equals 15 residues. CDR3 sequence reads: CASSASGSGWDTQYF. CDR3 DNA sequence: TGTGCCAGCAGTGCTAGCGGGAGTGGCTGGGATACGCAGTATTTT.

The chain recombines TRBV5-1 with TRBJ1-5; no firm D call. CDR3 length equals 15 residues. The V gene lost 3 bases and the J gene lost 0 bases, with 10 bases spanning the gap. CDR1 SGHRS and CDR2 YFSETQ come from the germline V gene. The DNA of the CDR3 is TGCGCCAGCAGCTCAATTCCTGGTAGCAATCAGCCCCAGCATTTT. Its protein is CASSSIPGSNQPQHF.

This rearrangement joins TRBV4-1 to TRBJ2-3; D remains ambiguous. Trimming stripped 0 bases from V and 0 bases from J, with 10 bases between. There are 16 residues in the CDR3. Germline CDR1 and CDR2: MGHRA and YSYEKL. CDR3 in DNA: TGCGCCAGCAGCCAAGAAGAGCAGCGAAGCACAGATACGCAGTATTTT. Its protein product is CASSQEEQRSTDTQYF.

The chain couples TRBV14 to TRBJ2-1; TRBD2 matches at 11 bases. This CDR3 has 13 residues. J gave up 10 bases and V 8 bases, and 7 bases lay outside the gene matches. The germline CDR1 and CDR2 sequences are SGHDN and FVKESK. CDR3 loop: CASQLVAGGEQFF. CDR3 nucleotide sequence: TGTGCCAGCCAGCTTGTAGCGGGAGGGGAGCAGTTCTTC.

J is TRBJ1-3 and V is TRBV11-3; D is unclear. Per the germline V gene, CDR1 is SGHNT and CDR2 is YENEEA. The ends were cut back, 1 base at V and 0 bases at J, with 4 bases in the middle. CDR3 length equals 14 residues. The CDR3 protein is CASSLGDSGNTIYF. The CDR3 DNA reads TGTGCCAGCAGCTTAGGGGACTCTGGAAACACCATATATTTT.

The chain couples TRBV4-1 to TRBJ2-7, with 11 bases that match TRBD2. The trim removed 3 bases at V and 9 bases at J, leaving 13 bases unmatched. Germline V gene sequence: CDR1 MGHRA, CDR2 YSYEKL. The CDR3 extends over 16 amino acids. CDR3 coding DNA: TGCGCCAGCAGCCAGCCCGGGACTAGCGGAAAGTCTCCGCAGTACTTC. Translation: CASSQPGTSGKSPQYF.

The chain joins TRBV6-6 to TRBJ2-7, with D maybe TRBD1 (5 bases). Trimming took off 4 bases at V and 5 bases at J, with 9 bases between the two ends. The CDR3 runs 12 residues. CDR1 is MNHNY, CDR2 SVGAGI, per germline (reference sequence). CDR3 sequence (DNA): TGTGCCAGCAGTTCAACAGGAAACGAGCAGTACTTC. Translating it yields CASSSTGNEQYF.